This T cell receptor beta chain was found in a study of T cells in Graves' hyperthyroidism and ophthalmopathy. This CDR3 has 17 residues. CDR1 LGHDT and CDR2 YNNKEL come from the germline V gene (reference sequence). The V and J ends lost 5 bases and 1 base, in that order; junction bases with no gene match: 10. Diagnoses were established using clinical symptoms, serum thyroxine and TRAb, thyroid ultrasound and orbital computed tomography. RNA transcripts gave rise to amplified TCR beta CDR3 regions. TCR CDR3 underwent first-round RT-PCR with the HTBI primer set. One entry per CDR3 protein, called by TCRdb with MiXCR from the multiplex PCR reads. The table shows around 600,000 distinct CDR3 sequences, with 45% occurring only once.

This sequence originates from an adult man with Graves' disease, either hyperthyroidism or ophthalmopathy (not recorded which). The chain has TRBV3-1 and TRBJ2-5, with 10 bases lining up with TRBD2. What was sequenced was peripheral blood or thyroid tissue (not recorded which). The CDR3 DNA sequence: TGTGCCAGCAGCAGTATCCTTTGGACTAGCGGCCAAGAGACCCAGTACTTC. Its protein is CASSSILWTSGQETQYF.